The next 8 T cell receptor beta chains were all read from a single sample in a study of blood T cells in healthy people across ages (dated by TCRdb to 2014 to 2015). The library relied on 5' RACE. The sequencer listed for this sample is Illumina HiSeq 2500. A second PCR of about 6 to 11 cycles was run with a J-beta primer mix and a sample-barcoded 5' primer. The public reads were quality trimmed at Q25 with fastp and then assembled into clones with MiXCR by TCRdb, keeping productive beta chains. Rows with one shared CDR3 protein collapse into an entry with the most common genes and DNA. This sample gives approximately 830,000 distinct CDR3 sequences in total; approximately 67% of them show up just once. Roughly 25% of the sample goes to the ten largest clones. Sequences were obtained from blood. The receptors come from a young man in good health.

V gene TRBV2 combines with J gene TRBJ1-5, with D unclear. V was cut by 5 bases and J by 0 bases, with 17 bases left in between. The CDR3 length is 17 residues. Germline V gene sequence: CDR1 SNHLY, CDR2 FYNNEI. The DNA for the CDR3 is TGTGCCAGCAGTCCCCTTCATCGGTCGAATAGCAATCAGCCCCAGCATTTT. Amino acids: CASSPLHRSNSNQPQHF.

The rearrangement joins TRBV27 to TRBJ1-1; D is unclear. V was trimmed by 3 bases and J by 6 bases, leaving 11 bases between them. This CDR3 comprises 13 residues. Germline-derived CDR1 and CDR2 are MNHEY and SMNVEV (reference sequence). Here the CDR3 reads CASSFSLGAEAFF. The CDR3 bases are TGTGCCAGCAGTTTCTCCCTTGGGGCTGAAGCTTTCTTT.

This clonotype was recorded only once. The chain combines TRBV6-2 or TRBV6-3 with TRBJ1-2; possible D gene TRBD1, 5 bases. Trimming removed 6 bases at V and 5 bases at J, with 13 bases between. Germline V CDR1 and CDR2: MNHEY, SVGEGT. The CDR3 is made up of 13 amino acids. The CDR3 nucleotides read TGTGCCAGCAGCAGGGAGCTGGGATATGGCTACACCTTC. Its protein product is CASSRELGYGYTF.

The chain recombines TRBV10-3 with TRBJ2-1; TRBD1 matches 8 bases. The CDR3 sequence is 14 residues long. Germline CDR1 and CDR2: ENHRY and SYGVKD. V lost 10 bases, J lost 9 bases, and 14 bases stayed unmatched. The CDR3 nucleotides read TGTGCCAACCGTGTAGGACAGGGAAAGGTTGAGCAGTTCTTC. Translated: CANRVGQGKVEQFF.

V is TRBV5-1 and J is TRBJ1-2, with D maybe TRBD1 (6 bases). The CDR3 sequence is 15 residues long. Germline assignment: CDR1 SGHRS and CDR2 YFSETQ. With 4 bases removed from V and 7 bases from J, the gap between germline ends came to 20 bases. CDR3 residues: CASSGGGQGPLGYTF. Here the CDR3 DNA reads TGCGCCAGCAGCGGAGGGGGGCAGGGCCCGCTTGGCTACACCTTC.

V usage is TRBV15 and J usage is TRBJ2-3; a weak D match, TRBD1 (6 bases). Trimming took 0 bases from V and 1 from J, leaving 14 bases between them. The CDR3 is made up of 17 amino acids. Germline loops: CDR1 LNHNV, CDR2 YYDKDF (reference sequence). The CDR3 reads CATSRERAGVGTDTQYF. In DNA, the CDR3 is TGTGCCACCAGCAGAGAACGAGCAGGGGTGGGCACAGATACGCAGTATTTT.

This chain connects TRBV7-2 to TRBJ2-1, with D possibly being TRBD1 (5 bases). Germline-derived CDR1 and CDR2 are SGHTA and FQGNSA. This CDR3 contains 13 residues. Trimming cost V 7 bases and J 10 bases, with 17 bases left between them. The chain's CDR3 is CASNQRIGVEQFF. CDR3 DNA sequence: TGTGCCAGCAACCAAAGGATAGGGGTCGAGCAGTTCTTC.

The chain employs TRBV4-2 and TRBJ2-7; the D is unclear. The length of the CDR3 is 13 residues. CDR1 is LGHNA, CDR2 YNFKEQ, per germline. V was clipped by 0 bases and J by 5 bases, with 8 bases between them. The CDR3 here is CASSQESAHEQYF. DNA of the CDR3: TGTGCCAGCAGCCAAGAGTCCGCCCACGAGCAGTACTTC.